Included here is one T cell receptor beta chain sequence, with context. The antigen is unknown. This specimen belongs to a study of beta chain features in type 1 diabetes. Study-level background: Patients shared similar age, gender and cell yields with healthy donors.

General study findings and limits: In all four CD4+ subsets, TCRB CDR3 length was significantly, moderately reduced in type 1 diabetes.

The isolated RNA, all of it, was reverse transcribed, so expressed TCRB transcripts were what got sequenced. Sequencing used immunoSEQ multiplex PCR; TCRdb keeps in-frame clones, though not all of them. The sample carries about 150,000 clones, around 10% recorded once. This receptor was obtained from a man aged 25 to 45 with type 1 diabetes. The sequenced material came from central memory CD4+ T cells from blood.

The CDR3 nucleotides are TGTGCCAGCCGACAGTCAAATGGGGGCTACACCTTC. The encoded protein is CASRQSNGGYTF. The chain links TRBV27 to TRBJ1-2, with D possibly being TRBD1 (5 bases). Germline CDR1 MNHEY, CDR2 SMNVEV (reference sequence). V lost 8 bases and J 8 bases, leaving 15 bases between the germline ends. This CDR3 is 12 amino acids long.